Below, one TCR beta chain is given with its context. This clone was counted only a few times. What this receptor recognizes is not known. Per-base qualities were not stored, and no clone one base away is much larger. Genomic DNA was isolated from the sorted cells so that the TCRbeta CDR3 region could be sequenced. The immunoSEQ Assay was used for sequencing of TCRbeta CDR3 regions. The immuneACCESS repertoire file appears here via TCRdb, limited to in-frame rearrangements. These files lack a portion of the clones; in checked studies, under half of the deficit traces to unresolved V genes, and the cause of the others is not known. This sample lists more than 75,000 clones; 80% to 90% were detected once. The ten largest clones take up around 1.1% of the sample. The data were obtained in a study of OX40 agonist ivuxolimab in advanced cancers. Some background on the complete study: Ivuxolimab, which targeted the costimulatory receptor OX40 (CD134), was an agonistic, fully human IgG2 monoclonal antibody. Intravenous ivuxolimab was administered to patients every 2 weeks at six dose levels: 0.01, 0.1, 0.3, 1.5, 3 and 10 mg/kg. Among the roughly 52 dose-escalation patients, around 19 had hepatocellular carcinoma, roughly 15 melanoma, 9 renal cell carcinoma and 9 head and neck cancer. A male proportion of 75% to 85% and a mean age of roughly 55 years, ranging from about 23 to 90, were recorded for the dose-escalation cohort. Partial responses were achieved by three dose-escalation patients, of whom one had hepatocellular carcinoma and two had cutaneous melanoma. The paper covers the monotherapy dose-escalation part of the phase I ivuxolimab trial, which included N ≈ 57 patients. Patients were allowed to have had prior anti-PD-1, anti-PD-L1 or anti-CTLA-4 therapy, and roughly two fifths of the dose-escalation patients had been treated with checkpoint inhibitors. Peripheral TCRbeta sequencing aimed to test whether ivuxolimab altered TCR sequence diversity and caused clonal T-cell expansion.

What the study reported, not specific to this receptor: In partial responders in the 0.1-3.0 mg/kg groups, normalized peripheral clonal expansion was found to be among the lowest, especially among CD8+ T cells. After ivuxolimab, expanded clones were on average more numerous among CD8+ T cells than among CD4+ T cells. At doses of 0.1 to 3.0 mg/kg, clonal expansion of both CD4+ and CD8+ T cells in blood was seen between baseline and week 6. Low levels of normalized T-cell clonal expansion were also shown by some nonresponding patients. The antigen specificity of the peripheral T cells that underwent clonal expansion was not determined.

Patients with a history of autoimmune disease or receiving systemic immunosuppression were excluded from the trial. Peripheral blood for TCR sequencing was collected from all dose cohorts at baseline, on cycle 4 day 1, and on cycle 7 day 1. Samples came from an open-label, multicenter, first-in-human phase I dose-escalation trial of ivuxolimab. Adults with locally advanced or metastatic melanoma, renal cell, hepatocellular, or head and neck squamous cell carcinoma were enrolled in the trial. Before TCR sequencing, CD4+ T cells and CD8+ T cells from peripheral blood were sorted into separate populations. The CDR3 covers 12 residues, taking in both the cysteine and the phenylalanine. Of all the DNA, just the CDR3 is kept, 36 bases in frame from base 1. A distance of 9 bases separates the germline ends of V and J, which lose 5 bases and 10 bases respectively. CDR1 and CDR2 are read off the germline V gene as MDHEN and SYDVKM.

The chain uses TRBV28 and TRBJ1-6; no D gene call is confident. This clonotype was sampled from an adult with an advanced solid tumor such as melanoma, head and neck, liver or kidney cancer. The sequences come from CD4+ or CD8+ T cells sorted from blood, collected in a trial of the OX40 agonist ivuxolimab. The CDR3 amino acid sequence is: CASSQKISPLHF. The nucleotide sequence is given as TGTGCCAGCAGTCAAAAGATCTCACCCCTCCACTTT.